This T cell receptor (beta chain) is from a study of molecular identifiers for immune sequencing clone quantification. The ends were cut back, 0 bases at V and 2 bases at J, with 14 bases in the middle. Germline CDR1 is LGHNA and CDR2 is YSLEER. The CDR3 has 16 amino acids. A single record per CDR3 protein comes from TCRdb applying MiXCR to the PCR reads. Here the sample spans hundreds of thousands of distinct CDR3 sequences, 20% being singletons. Naive CD8 T cells were sorted as CD8+CD4-CCR7+CD45RA+. Study-level points and caveats: Reportedly, one cell's Jurkat TCR RNA was detected within 1,200,000 naive CD8 cells. Clones above 20 RNA copies held over 98% of effector molecules, under 1% in naive cells.

This clonotype was recorded many times. Its cognate antigen is unknown. Sequenced sample: naive CD8+ T cells from blood, with Jurkat cell RNA spiked in. Subset defined: FACS-sorted CD8+CD4-CCR7+CD45RA+ naive T cells. The sequence was obtained from a human donor in good health. Some libraries in this study had Jurkat cell RNA spiked in. The chain is built from TRBV4-3 and TRBJ2-7, with D possibly matching TRBD1 (6 bases). The CDR3 DNA reads as TGCGCCAGCAGCCAAGACAGGCTCGCAGGGGCCTACGAGCAGTACTTC. Protein product: CASSQDRLAGAYEQYF.